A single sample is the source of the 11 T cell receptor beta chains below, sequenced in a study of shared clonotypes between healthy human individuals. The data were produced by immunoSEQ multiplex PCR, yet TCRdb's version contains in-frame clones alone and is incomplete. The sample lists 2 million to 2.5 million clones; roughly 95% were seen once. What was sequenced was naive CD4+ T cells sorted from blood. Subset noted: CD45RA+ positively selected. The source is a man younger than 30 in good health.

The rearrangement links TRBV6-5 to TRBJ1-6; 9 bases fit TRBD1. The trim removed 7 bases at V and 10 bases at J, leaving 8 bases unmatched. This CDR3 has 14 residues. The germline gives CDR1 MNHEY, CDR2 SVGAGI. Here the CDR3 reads CASTAGQGRSPLHF. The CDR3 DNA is TGTGCCAGCACCGCGGGACAGGGACGGTCACCCCTCCACTTT.

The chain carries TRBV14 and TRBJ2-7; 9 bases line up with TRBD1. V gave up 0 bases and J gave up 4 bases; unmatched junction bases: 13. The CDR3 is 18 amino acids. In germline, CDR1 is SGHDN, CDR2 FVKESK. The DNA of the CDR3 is TGTGCCAGCAGCCAAGATAAGGGACAGGGATTCCCATTTTACGAGCAGTACTTC. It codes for CASSQDKGQGFPFYEQYF. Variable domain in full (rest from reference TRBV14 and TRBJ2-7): EAGVTQFPSHSVIEKGQTVTLRCDPISGHDNLYWYRRVMGKEIKFLLHFVKESKQDESGMPNNRFLAERTGGTYSTLKVQPAELEDSGVYFCASSQDKGQGFPFYEQYFGPGTRLTVT.

CDR3: CASRGRNNQPQHF. The DNA for the CDR3 is TGTGCCAGCAGAGGACGGAACAATCAGCCCCAGCATTTT. The chain combines TRBV6-5 with TRBJ1-5; D unclear. Germline V CDR1 and CDR2: MNHEY, SVGAGI. The CDR3 runs 13 residues. V was shortened by 6 bases and J by 3 bases, with 9 bases between the two germline ends.

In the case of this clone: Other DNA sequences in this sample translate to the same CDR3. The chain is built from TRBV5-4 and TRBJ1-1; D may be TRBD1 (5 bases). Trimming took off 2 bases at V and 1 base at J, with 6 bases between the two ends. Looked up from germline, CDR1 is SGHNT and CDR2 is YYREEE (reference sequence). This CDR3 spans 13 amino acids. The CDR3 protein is CASSFDRNTEAFF. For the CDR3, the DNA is TGTGCCAGCAGCTTCGACAGGAACACTGAAGCTTTCTTT.

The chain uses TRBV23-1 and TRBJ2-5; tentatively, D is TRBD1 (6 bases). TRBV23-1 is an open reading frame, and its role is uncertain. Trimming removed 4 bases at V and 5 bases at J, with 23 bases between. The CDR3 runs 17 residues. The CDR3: CASSPYHRVSNSETQYF. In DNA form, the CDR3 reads TGCGCCAGCAGTCCTTACCACAGGGTCTCTAATTCGGAGACCCAGTACTTC.

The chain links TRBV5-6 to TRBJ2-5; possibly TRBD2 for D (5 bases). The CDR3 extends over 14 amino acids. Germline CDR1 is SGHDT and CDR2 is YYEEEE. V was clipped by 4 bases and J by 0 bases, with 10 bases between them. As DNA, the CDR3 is TGTGCCAGCAGCGGGAGCGGCCACCAAGAGACCCAGTACTTC. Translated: CASSGSGHQETQYF.

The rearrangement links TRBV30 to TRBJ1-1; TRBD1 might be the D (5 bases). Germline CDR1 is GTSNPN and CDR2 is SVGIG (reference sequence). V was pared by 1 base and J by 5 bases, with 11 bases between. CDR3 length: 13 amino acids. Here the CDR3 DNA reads TGTGCCTGGAGTGAAAGGGACCCAACTGAAGCTTTCTTT. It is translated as CAWSERDPTEAFF.

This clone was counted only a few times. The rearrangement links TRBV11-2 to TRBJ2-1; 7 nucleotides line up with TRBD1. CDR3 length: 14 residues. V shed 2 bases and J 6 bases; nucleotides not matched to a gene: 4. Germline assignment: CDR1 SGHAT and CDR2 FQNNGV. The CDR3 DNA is TGTGCCAGCAGCTTAAACTCAGGGGGCAATGAGCAGTTCTTC. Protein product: CASSLNSGGNEQFF.

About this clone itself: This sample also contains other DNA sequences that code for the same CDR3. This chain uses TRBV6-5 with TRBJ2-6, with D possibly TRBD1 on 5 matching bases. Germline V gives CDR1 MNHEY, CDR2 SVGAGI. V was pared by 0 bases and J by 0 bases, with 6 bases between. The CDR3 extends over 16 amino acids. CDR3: CASSYSDSSGANVLTF. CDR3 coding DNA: TGTGCCAGCAGTTACTCCGACAGCTCTGGGGCCAACGTCCTGACTTTC.

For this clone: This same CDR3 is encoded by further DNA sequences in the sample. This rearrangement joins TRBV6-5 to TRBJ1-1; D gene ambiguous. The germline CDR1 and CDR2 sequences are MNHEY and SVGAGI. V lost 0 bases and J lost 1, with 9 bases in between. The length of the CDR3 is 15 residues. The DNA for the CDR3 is TGTGCCAGCAGTTACTCGTACCGCTCGAACACTGAAGCTTTCTTT. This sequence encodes CASSYSYRSNTEAFF.

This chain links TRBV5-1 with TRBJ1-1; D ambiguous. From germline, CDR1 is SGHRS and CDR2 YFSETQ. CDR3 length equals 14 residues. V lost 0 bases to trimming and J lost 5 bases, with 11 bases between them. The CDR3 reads CASSLGATETEAFF. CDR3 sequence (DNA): TGCGCCAGCAGCTTGGGAGCGACTGAAACTGAAGCTTTCTTT.